This passage covers 4 T cell receptor beta chains from one sample sequenced in a study of post-analysis software for immune sequencing data. General study findings and limits: The five TRBV segments detected at higher frequency in patients than in controls included TRBV5-6, TRBV5-1 and TRBV20-1.

Their target antigens are unknown. Unique molecular identifiers had been added to the TCR beta cDNA libraries. TCRdb re-derived calls from the PCR reads in MiXCR, one entry per CDR3 protein. Here the sample spans about 820,000 distinct CDR3 sequences, approximately 53% being singletons. Input material: blood. Source of these receptors: a girl aged 5-17 years with multiple sclerosis.

The chain uses TRBV20-1 and TRBJ2-3; D may be TRBD2 (7 bases). The CDR3 is 15 residues long. Germline V gene data show CDR1 as DFQATT and CDR2 as SNEGSKA (reference sequence). The germline V and J ends were trimmed by 6 bases and 2 bases, with 18 bases remaining between them. The CDR3 is CSAPLGGGTTDTQYF. CDR3 coding DNA: TGCAGTGCCCCGCTGGGGGGGGGCACCACAGATACGCAGTATTTT.

The chain employs TRBV14 and TRBJ2-1; 9 positions match TRBD2. The germline V gene has CDR1 SGHDN and CDR2 FVKESK. CDR3 length: 17 amino acids. The trim removed 4 bases at V and 4 bases at J, leaving 11 bases unmatched. The CDR3 DNA sequence: TGTGCCAGCAGCCTATACCTGTTAGCGGGGGATTACAATGAGCAGTTCTTC. Translated, it gives CASSLYLLAGDYNEQFF.

V gene TRBV3-1 combines with J gene TRBJ2-5, with 11 bases matching TRBD2. The J segment lost 3 bases and the V segment lost 6 bases, leaving 15 bases of the junction unmatched. The CDR3 is 18 amino acids. CDR1 and CDR2 (germline): LGHDT, YNNKEL (reference sequence). For the CDR3, the DNA is TGTGCCAGCAGGACGGGACTAGCGGACCCAGGAAGAGAAGAGACCCAGTACTTC. As protein: CASRTGLADPGREETQYF.

This sequence joins TRBV29-1 and TRBJ2-1; 12 bases fit TRBD2. This CDR3 is built from 13 residues. Germline-derived CDR1 and CDR2 are SQVTM and ANQGSEA. The CDR3 reads CNVGTSGYNEQFF. The CDR3 DNA follows: TGCAACGTGGGGACTAGCGGGTACAATGAGCAGTTCTTC.